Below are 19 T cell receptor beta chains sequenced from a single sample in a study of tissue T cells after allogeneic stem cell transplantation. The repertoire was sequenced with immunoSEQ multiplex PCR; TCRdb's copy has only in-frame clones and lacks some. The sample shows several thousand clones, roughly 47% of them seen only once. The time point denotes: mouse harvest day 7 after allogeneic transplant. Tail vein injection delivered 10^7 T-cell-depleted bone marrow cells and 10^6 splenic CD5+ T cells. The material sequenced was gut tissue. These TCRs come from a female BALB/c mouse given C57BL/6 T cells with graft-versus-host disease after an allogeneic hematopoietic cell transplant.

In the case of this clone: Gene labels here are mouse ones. The CDR3 bases that were read are TGTGCCAGCAGTTTTGGGACAGGGAGTGAAAGATTATTT. Amino acid sequence: CASSFGTGSERLF. The full CDR3 protein is CASSFGTGSERLFF. V usage is TRBV15 and J usage is TRBJ1-4; 9 bases map to TRBD1. The CDR3 is cut off 1 residue early in the read; its end comes from the germline J gene. This CDR3 spans 14 amino acids. Germline assignment: CDR1 SGHND and CDR2 FRSKSL. V lost 3 bases and J lost 8; bases outside the gene matches: 4.

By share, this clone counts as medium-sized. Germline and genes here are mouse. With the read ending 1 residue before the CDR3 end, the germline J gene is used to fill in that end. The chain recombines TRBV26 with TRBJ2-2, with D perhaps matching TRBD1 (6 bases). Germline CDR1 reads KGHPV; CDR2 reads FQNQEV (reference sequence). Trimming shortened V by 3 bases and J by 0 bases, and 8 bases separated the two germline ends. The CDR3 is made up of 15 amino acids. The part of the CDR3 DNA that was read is TGTGCCAGCAGTCTCGGGACAACAAACACCGGGCAGCTCTAC. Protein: CASSLGTTNTGQLY. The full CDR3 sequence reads CASSLGTTNTGQLYF.

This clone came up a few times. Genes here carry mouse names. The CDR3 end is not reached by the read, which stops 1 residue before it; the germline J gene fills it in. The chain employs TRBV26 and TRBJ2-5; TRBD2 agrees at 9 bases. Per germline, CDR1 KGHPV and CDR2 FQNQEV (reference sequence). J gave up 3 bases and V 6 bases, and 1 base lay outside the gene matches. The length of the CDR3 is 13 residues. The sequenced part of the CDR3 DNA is TGTGCCAGCAGGACTGGGGGTCAAGACACCCAGTAC. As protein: CASRTGGQDTQY. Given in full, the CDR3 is CASRTGGQDTQYF. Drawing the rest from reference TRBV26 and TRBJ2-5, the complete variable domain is NSKVIQTPRYLVKGQGQKAKMRCIPEKGHPVVFWYQQNKNNEFKFLINFQNQEVLQQIDMTEKRFSAECPSNSPCSLEIQSSEAGDSALYLCASRTGGQDTQYFGPGTRLLVL.

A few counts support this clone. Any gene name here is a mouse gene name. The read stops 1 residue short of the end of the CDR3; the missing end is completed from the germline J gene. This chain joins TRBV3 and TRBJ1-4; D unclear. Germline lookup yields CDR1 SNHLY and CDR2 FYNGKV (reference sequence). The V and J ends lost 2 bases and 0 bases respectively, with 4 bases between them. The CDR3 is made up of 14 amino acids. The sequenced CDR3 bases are TGTGCCAGCAGCTTATCACTTTCCAACGAAAGATTATTT. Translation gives CASSLSLSNERLF. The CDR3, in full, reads CASSLSLSNERLFF. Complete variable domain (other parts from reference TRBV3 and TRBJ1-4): GPKVLQIPSHQIIDMGQMVTLNCDPVSNHLYFYWYKQILGQQMEFLVNFYNGKVMEKSKLFKDQFSVERPDGSYFTLKIQPTALEDSAVYFCASSLSLSNERLFFGHGTKLSVL.

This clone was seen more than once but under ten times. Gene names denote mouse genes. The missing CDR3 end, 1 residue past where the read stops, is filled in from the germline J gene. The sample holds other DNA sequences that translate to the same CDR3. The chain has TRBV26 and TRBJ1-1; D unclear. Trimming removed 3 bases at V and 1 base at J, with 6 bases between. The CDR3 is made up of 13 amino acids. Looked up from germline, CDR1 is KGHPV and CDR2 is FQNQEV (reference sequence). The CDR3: CASSLRQNTEVFF. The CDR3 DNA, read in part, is TGTGCCAGCAGTCTTAGGCAAAACACAGAAGTCTTC.

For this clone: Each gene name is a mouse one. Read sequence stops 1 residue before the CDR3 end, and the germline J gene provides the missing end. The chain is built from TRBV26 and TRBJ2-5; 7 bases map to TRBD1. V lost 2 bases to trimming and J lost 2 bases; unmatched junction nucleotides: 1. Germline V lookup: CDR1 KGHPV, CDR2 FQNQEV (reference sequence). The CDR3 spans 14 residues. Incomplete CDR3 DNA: TGTGCCAGCAGTCTGCACAGGGGCCAAGACACCCAGTAC. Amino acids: CASSLHRGQDTQY. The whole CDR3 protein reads CASSLHRGQDTQYF.

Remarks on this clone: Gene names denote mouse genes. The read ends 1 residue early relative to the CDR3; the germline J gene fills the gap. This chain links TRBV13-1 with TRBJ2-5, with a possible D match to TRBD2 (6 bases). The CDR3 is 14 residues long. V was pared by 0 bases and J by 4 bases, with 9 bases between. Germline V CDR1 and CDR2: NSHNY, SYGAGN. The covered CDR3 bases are TGTGCCAGCAGTGATGCGGGGGGAGAAGACACCCAGTAC. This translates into CASSDAGGEDTQY. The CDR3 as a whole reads CASSDAGGEDTQYF.

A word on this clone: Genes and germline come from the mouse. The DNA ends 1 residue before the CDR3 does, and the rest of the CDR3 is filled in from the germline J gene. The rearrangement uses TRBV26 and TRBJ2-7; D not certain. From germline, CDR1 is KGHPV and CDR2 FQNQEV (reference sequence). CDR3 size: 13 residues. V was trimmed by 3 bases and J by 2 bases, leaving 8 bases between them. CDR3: CASSLRVAYEQYF. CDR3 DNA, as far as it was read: TGTGCCAGCAGTCTCCGGGTGGCCTATGAACAGTAC.

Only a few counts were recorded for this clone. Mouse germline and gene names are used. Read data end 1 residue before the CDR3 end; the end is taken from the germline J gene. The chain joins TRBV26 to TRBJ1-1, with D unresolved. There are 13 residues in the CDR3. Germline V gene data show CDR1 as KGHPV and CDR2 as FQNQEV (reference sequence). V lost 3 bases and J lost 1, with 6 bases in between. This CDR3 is CASSLGLNTEVFF. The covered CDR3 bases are TGTGCCAGCAGTCTCGGATTGAACACAGAAGTCTTC.

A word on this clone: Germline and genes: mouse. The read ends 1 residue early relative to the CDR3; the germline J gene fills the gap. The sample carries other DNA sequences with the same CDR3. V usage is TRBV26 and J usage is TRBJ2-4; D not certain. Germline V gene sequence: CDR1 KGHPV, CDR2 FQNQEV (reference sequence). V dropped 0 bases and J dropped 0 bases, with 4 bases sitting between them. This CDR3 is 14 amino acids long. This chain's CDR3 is CASSLSSSQNTLYF. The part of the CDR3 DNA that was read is TGTGCCAGCAGTCTGTCAAGTAGTCAAAACACCTTGTAC.

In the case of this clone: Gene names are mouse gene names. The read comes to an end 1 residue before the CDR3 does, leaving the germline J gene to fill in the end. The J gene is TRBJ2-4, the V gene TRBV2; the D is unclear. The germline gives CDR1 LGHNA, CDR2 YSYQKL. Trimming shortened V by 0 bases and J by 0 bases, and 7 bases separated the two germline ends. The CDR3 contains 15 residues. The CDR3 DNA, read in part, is TGTGCCAGCAGCCAAGATTGGGAGAGTCAAAACACCTTGTAC. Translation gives CASSQDWESQNTLY. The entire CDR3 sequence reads CASSQDWESQNTLYF. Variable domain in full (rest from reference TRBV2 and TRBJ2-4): DPKIIQKPKYLVAVTGSEKILICEQYLGHNAMYWYRQSAKKPLEFMFSYSYQKLMDNQTASSRFQPQSSKKNHLDLQITALKPDDSATYFCASSQDWESQNTLYFGAGTRLSVL.

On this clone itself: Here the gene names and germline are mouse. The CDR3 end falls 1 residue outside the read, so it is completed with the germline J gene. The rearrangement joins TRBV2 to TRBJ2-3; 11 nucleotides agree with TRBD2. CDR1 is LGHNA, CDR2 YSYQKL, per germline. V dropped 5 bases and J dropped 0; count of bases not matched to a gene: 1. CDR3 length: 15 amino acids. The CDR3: CASSGLGGSAETLYF. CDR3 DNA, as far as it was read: TGTGCCAGCAGCGGACTGGGGGGTAGTGCAGAAACGCTGTAT.

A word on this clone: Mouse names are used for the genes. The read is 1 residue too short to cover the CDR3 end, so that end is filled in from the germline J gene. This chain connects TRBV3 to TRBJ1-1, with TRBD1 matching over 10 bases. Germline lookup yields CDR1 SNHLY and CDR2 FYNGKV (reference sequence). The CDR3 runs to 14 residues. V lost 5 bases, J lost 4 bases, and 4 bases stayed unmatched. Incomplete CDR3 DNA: TGTGCCAGCAGCCCGGGACAGGGGCGCACAGAAGTCTTC. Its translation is CASSPGQGRTEVF. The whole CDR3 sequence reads CASSPGQGRTEVFF.

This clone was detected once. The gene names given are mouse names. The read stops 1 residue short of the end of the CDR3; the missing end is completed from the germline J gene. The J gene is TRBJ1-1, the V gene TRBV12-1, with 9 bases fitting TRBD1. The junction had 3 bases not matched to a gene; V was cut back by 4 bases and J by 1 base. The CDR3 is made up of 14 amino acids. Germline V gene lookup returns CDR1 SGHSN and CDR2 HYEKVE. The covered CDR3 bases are TGTGCCAGCTCAACAGGGGGCCGAAACACAGAAGTCTTC. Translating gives CASSTGGRNTEVF. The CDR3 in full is CASSTGGRNTEVFF.

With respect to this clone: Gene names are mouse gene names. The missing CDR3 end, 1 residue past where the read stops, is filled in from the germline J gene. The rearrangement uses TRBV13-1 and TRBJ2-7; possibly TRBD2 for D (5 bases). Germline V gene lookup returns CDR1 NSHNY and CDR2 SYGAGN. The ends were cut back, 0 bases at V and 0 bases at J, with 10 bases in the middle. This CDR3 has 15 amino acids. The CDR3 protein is CASSDAGRSSYEQYF. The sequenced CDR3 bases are TGTGCCAGCAGTGATGCTGGGAGGAGCTCCTATGAACAGTAC.

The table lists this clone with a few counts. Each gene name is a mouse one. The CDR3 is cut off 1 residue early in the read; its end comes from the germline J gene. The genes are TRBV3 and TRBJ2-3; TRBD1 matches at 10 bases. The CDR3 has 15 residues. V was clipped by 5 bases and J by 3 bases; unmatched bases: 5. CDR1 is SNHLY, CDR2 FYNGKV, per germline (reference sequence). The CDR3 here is CASSLRDRGAETLYF. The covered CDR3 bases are TGTGCCAGCAGCCTCCGGGACAGGGGCGCAGAAACGCTGTAT.

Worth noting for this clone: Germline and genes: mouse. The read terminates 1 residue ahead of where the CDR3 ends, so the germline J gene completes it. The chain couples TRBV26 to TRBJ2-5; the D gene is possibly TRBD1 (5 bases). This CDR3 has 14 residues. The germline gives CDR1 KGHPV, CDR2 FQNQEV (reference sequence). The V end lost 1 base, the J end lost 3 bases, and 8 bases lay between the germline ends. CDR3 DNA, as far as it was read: TGTGCCAGCAGTCTGTTAGGACAACAAGACACCCAGTAC. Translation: CASSLLGQQDTQY. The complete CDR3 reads CASSLLGQQDTQYF.

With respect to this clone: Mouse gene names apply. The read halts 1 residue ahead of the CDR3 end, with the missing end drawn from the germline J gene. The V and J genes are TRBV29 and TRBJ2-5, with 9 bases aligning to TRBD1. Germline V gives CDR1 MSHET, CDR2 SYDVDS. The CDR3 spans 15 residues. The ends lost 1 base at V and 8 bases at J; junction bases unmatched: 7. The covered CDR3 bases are TGTGCTAGCAGTTTATGGGACAGGGCGTGGGGCACCCAGTAC. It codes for CASSLWDRAWGTQY. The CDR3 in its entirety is CASSLWDRAWGTQYF.

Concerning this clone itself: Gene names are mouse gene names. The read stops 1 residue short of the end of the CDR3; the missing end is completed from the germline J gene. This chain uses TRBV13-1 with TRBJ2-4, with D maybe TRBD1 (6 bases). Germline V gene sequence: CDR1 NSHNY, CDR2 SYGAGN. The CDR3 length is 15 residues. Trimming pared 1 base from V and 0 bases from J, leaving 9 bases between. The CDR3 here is CASSDRDISQNTLYF. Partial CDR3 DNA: TGTGCCAGCAGTGATCGGGACATTAGTCAAAACACCTTGTAC.